Below are 18 T cell receptor beta chains sequenced from a single sample in a study of cytomegalovirus exposure and HLA in healthy donors. PCR was performed using 60 Vbeta and 13 Jbeta primers. TCRdb's table, derived via immunoSEQ multiplex PCR, lists solely in-frame clones and lacks some. The repertoire holds approximately 90,000 clones, with 70% as singletons. The source material was PBMCs. Receptors originate from a woman in her forties or fifties in good health and CMV-seropositive.

In this sample, this clone turned up a few times. The chain links TRBV18 to TRBJ1-1; 10 positions agree with TRBD1. Germline lookup yields CDR1 KGHSH and CDR2 LQKENI. The CDR3 covers 14 residues. The ends lost 5 bases at V and 2 bases at J; junction bases unmatched: 2. CDR3 sequence: CASSWDRGNTEAFF. CDR3 bases: TGTGCCAGCTCATGGGACAGGGGAAACACTGAAGCTTTCTTT.

Concerning this clone: A far larger clone is off by one base, so a read error is likely. CDR3 sequence (DNA): TGTGCCAGCAGCTTGGACAGGTTATCCTACGGGCAGTACTTC. Amino acid sequence: CASSLDRLSYGQYF. V and J are TRBV5-5 and TRBJ2-7, with a weak D call TRBD1 (5 bases). Germline CDR1 reads SGHKS; CDR2 reads YYEKEE (reference sequence). The CDR3 is made up of 14 amino acids.

This clone was counted between two and nine times. The rearrangement links TRBV9 to TRBJ2-3; 7 positions agree with TRBD1. The V segment lost 5 bases and the J segment 0 bases; nucleotides outside the gene matches: 15. Germline V gives CDR1 SGDLS, CDR2 YYNGEE. There are 18 residues in the CDR3. CDR3 sequence: CASSPIPRGPGSTDTQYF. The CDR3 nucleotides are TGTGCCAGCAGTCCAATACCGAGGGGGCCCGGGAGCACAGATACGCAGTATTTT. The variable domain in full, with the rest retrieved from reference TRBV9 and TRBJ2-3, is DSGVTQTPKHLITATGQRVTLRCSPRSGDLSVYWYQQSLDQGLQFLIQYYNGEERAKGNILERFSAQQFPDLHSELNLSSLELGDSALYFCASSPIPRGPGSTDTQYFGPGTRLTVL.

CDR3 nucleotides: TGTGCCAGCAGCTTAGGCAGGGGGACTAGCGGGAGGTTTGGGGATGAGCAGTTCTTC. As protein: CASSLGRGTSGRFGDEQFF. The V call is TRBV11-1, the J call TRBJ2-1, with TRBD2 matching over 15 bases. Germline V lookup: CDR1 SGHAT, CDR2 FQDESV (reference sequence). CDR3 length equals 19 residues. V shed 1 base and J 8 bases; nucleotides not matched to a gene: 12.

This clone is a singleton in its sample. The chain recombines TRBV5-1 with TRBJ2-1; 8 bases fit TRBD1. V was clipped by 0 bases and J by 8 bases; unmatched bases: 7. The CDR3 extends over 15 amino acids. Germline V gene sequence: CDR1 SGHRS, CDR2 YFSETQ. The CDR3 DNA sequence: TGCGCCAGCAGCTTGGAGGGACAGGTCGTTGATGAGCAGTTCTTC. This codes for CASSLEGQVVDEQFF.

V and J are TRBV7-2 and TRBJ1-4, with 10 bases that match TRBD1. The CDR3 length is 18 residues. Germline-derived CDR1 and CDR2 are SGHTA and FQGNSA. V was clipped by 3 bases and J by 3 bases; unmatched bases: 10. The CDR3 DNA follows: TGTGCCAGCAGCTTCGGGACAGGGGACGGCTCGGCTAATGAAAAACTGTTTTTT. It translates to CASSFGTGDGSANEKLFF.

The chain carries TRBV6-1 and TRBJ1-4; D unclear. V lost 0 bases to trimming and J lost 4 bases, with 12 bases between them. Per germline, CDR1 MNHNS and CDR2 SASEGT. The CDR3 runs 16 residues. The DNA of the CDR3 is TGTGCCAGCAGTGAAGCGCTTCTTGCCGGTAATGAAAAACTGTTTTTT. It encodes CASSEALLAGNEKLFF.

The J gene is TRBJ2-5, the V gene TRBV4-1, with TRBD2 matching 10 bases. With 4 bases clipped from V and 5 bases from J, the junction kept 10 bases outside the gene matches. The CDR3 runs 16 residues. Germline V gene data show CDR1 as MGHRA and CDR2 as YSYEKL. CDR3 residues: CASSPTLAGRWETQYF. The CDR3 bases are TGCGCCAGCAGCCCCACACTAGCGGGACGGTGGGAGACCCAGTACTTC.

The chain carries TRBV9 and TRBJ2-2; 15 nucleotides align to TRBD2. V was clipped by 3 bases and J by 4 bases; unmatched bases: 7. Germline V gene sequence: CDR1 SGDLS, CDR2 YYNGEE. This CDR3 comprises 18 residues. CDR3 bases: TGTGCCAGCAGCGAGAGGGGACTAGCGGGAGGAGGCACCGGGGAGCTGTTTTTT. Amino acids: CASSERGLAGGGTGELFF.

The J gene is TRBJ2-7, the V gene TRBV7-2; 7 bases are a match to TRBD2. J lost 4 bases, V lost 2 bases, and 11 bases had no gene match. CDR1 and CDR2 from the germline V gene are SGHTA and FQGNSA. This CDR3 has 16 residues. The DNA for the CDR3 is TGTGCCAGCAGCTTAAGCATAGCGGGTGGGACTTACGAGCAGTACTTC. Translating gives CASSLSIAGGTYEQYF.

This clone was recorded once. This rearrangement joins TRBV7-2 to TRBJ2-2, with D uncertain. Looked up from germline, CDR1 is SGHTA and CDR2 is FQGNSA. The CDR3 has 14 residues. With 1 base removed from V and 2 bases from J, the gap between germline ends came to 5 bases. Here the CDR3 reads CASSLVFNTGELFF. DNA of the CDR3: TGTGCCAGCAGCTTAGTCTTTAACACCGGGGAGCTGTTTTTT.

This clone occurred a few times. This chain uses TRBV19 with TRBJ2-7; weak D call: TRBD1 (6 bases). The V end lost 10 bases, the J end lost 3 bases, and 19 bases lay between the germline ends. Germline CDR1 and CDR2: LNHDA and SQIVND (reference sequence). The CDR3 length is 14 residues. The CDR3 DNA sequence: TGTGCCACCTCCCCCAGGGGATCACACTACGAGCAGTACTTC. Amino acids: CATSPRGSHYEQYF. Using reference TRBV19 and TRBJ2-7 for the parts outside the CDR3, the full variable domain is DGGITQSPKYLFRKEGQNVTLSCEQNLNHDAMYWYRQDPGQGLRLIYYSQIVNDFQKGDIAEGYSVSREKKESFPLTVTSAQKNPTAFYLCATSPRGSHYEQYFGPGTRLTVT.

The V and J genes are TRBV27 and TRBJ2-7; a possible D gene is TRBD2 (6 bases). Trimming took off 6 bases at V and 6 bases at J, with 15 bases between the two ends. The CDR3 consists of 13 residues. From germline, CDR1 is MNHEY and CDR2 SMNVEV (reference sequence). The CDR3 nucleotides read TGTGCCAGCAGGTCCGCGGGGACCGGCGAGCAGTACTTC. Protein product: CASRSAGTGEQYF.

The chain links TRBV15 to TRBJ1-1; D unclear. This CDR3 contains 15 residues. CDR1 is LNHNV and CDR2 is YYDKDF in the germline V gene (reference sequence). With 0 bases removed from V and 5 bases from J, the gap between germline ends came to 13 bases. The CDR3 here is CATSRDLAGSTEAFF. DNA of the CDR3: TGTGCCACCAGCAGAGACCTTGCAGGTTCTACTGAAGCTTTCTTT. Looking up the rest from reference TRBV15 and TRBJ1-1 gives the full variable domain: DAMVIQNPRYQVTQFGKPVTLSCSQTLNHNVMYWYQQKSSQAPKLLFHYYDKDFNNEADTPDNFQSRRPNTSFCFLDIRSPGLGDTAMYLCATSRDLAGSTEAFFGQGTRLTVV.

This clone came up once. This CDR3 reads CASSYTSGSRFNEQFF. DNA for the CDR3: TGTGCCAGCAGCTACACTAGCGGGAGTCGGTTCAATGAGCAGTTCTTC. The V and J genes are TRBV11-3 and TRBJ2-1, with 11 bases fitting TRBD2. J lost 6 bases, V lost 4 bases, and 8 bases had no gene match. The germline V gene encodes CDR1 SGHNT and CDR2 YENEEA. The CDR3 loop spans 16 amino acids.

The chain employs TRBV18 and TRBJ2-7; perhaps TRBD2 as D (6 bases). CDR1 and CDR2 from the germline V gene are KGHSH and LQKENI. Trimming pared 2 bases from V and 3 bases from J, leaving 11 bases between. The length of the CDR3 is 14 residues. In DNA, the CDR3 is TGTGCCAGCTCACCAGATCCGGGAGACTACGAGCAGTACTTC. Amino acids: CASSPDPGDYEQYF.

Remarks on this clone: Because it lacks the conserved phenylalanine or tryptophan at the end, this CDR3 is likely a read error. The chain combines TRBV27 with TRBJ2-7; 7 bases fit TRBD1. The trim removed 5 bases at V and 5 bases at J, leaving 9 bases unmatched. The germline V gene encodes CDR1 MNHEY and CDR2 SMNVEV (reference sequence). There are 14 residues in the CDR3. This CDR3 is CASSPYRDSHEQYL. Written as DNA, the CDR3 is TGTGCCAGCAGTCCCTACCGGGACAGCCACGAGCAGTACCTC.

The V call is TRBV18, the J call TRBJ2-7; D not certain. Germline-derived CDR1 and CDR2 are KGHSH and LQKENI. This CDR3 has 12 residues. Trimming removed 5 bases from V and 5 bases from J, with 10 bases in between. The CDR3 sequence: CASSARGDEQYF. For the CDR3, the DNA is TGTGCCAGCTCAGCGCGAGGAGACGAGCAGTACTTC. Filled out from reference TRBV18 and TRBJ2-7, the complete variable domain reads NAGVMQNPRHLVRRRGQEARLRCSPMKGHSHVYWYRQLPEEGLKFMVYLQKENIIDESGMPKERFSAEFPKEGPSILRIQQVVRGDSAAYFCASSARGDEQYFGPGTRLTVT.